These 31 T cell receptor beta chains were sequenced from one sample in a study of blood T cell repertoires in COVID-19. Using immunoSEQ multiplex PCR, the repertoire was profiled, and TCRdb retains in-frame clones only, with some absent. The sample carries about 64,000 clones, 75% to 85% recorded once. Sequencing input: peripheral blood. These receptors came from an elderly man with acute or convalescent COVID-19.

This sequence joins TRBV30 and TRBJ1-2, with 11 bases fitting TRBD1. The CDR3 covers 14 residues. The ends lost 8 bases at V and 0 bases at J; junction bases unmatched: 5. In germline, CDR1 is GTSNPN, CDR2 SVGIG (reference sequence). The CDR3 DNA follows: TGTGCCCACGGACAGGGGGCGGCTAACTATGGCTACACCTTC. Its protein is CAHGQGAANYGYTF.

The V call is TRBV5-6, the J call TRBJ2-1; 10 bases map to TRBD2. J lost 3 bases, V lost 4 bases, and 7 bases had no gene match. CDR1 SGHDT and CDR2 YYEEEE come from the germline V gene. The CDR3 contains 16 residues. The CDR3 loop reads CASSLSTSGVYNEQFF. The CDR3, as DNA: TGTGCCAGCAGCCTCTCCACTAGCGGGGTCTACAATGAGCAGTTCTTC.

In this sample, this clone turned up once. The V and J genes are TRBV5-1 and TRBJ2-7, with unresolved D. This CDR3 region has 14 residues. Germline CDR1 reads SGHRS; CDR2 reads YFSETQ. The ends were cut back, 4 bases at V and 3 bases at J, with 14 bases in the middle. The CDR3 bases are TGCGCCAGCAGCCTTGGTACCCCAGACTACGAGCAGTACTTC. Its translation: CASSLGTPDYEQYF.

The CDR3 loop is CASSFGSTGELFF. The CDR3 nucleotides are TGCGCCAGCAGTTTCGGGAGCACCGGGGAGCTGTTTTTT. V gene TRBV5-1 combines with J gene TRBJ2-2; possibly TRBD2 for D (6 bases). Trimming took 5 bases from V and 4 from J, leaving 9 bases between them. The germline V gene has CDR1 SGHRS and CDR2 YFSETQ. CDR3 length equals 13 residues.

This clone was counted only a few times. V usage is TRBV9 and J usage is TRBJ2-7; 13 bases agree with TRBD2. V lost 3 bases to trimming and J lost 3 bases; unmatched junction nucleotides: 3. The germline V gene has CDR1 SGDLS and CDR2 YYNGEE. The CDR3 length is 15 residues. The CDR3 protein is CASSAGLAGDYEQYF. In DNA, the CDR3 is TGTGCCAGCAGCGCAGGACTAGCGGGGGACTACGAGCAGTACTTC.

The chain joins TRBV5-1 to TRBJ2-4; 11 bases line up with TRBD2. Trimming took 4 bases from V and 8 from J; bases not matched to a gene: 5. The CDR3 length is 14 residues. CDR1 and CDR2 from the germline V gene are SGHRS and YFSETQ. CDR3 DNA sequence: TGCGCCAGCAGCGCGCTAGCGGGGGGCTACATTCAGTACTTC. Encoded protein: CASSALAGGYIQYF.

J is TRBJ1-2 and V is TRBV11-1, with 8 bases lining up with TRBD1. CDR1 is SGHAT, CDR2 FQDESV, per germline (reference sequence). After removal of 3 bases from V and 4 bases from J, the junction contained 7 bases not matched to a gene. The CDR3 extends over 15 amino acids. In DNA, the CDR3 is TGTGCCAGCAGCTTCTCCGGGACAGGTGCCTATGGCTACACCTTC. Translating it yields CASSFSGTGAYGYTF.

The CDR3 DNA reads TGTGCCAGCAGACTACAGGGGCAGAACACCGGGGAGCTGTTTTTT. Translating it yields CASRLQGQNTGELFF. The chain carries TRBV2 and TRBJ2-2, with TRBD1 matching 7 bases. After removal of 6 bases from V and 1 base from J, the junction contained 5 bases not matched to a gene. This CDR3 spans 15 amino acids. Germline CDR1 reads SNHLY; CDR2 reads FYNNEI.

The genes are TRBV5-1 and TRBJ1-2; D unresolved. CDR3 length: 14 residues. Trimming removed 0 bases from V and 4 bases from J, with 10 bases in between. CDR1 is SGHRS and CDR2 is YFSETQ in the germline V gene. The CDR3 spells CASSLEVRIYGYTF. For the CDR3, the DNA is TGCGCCAGCAGCTTGGAGGTCAGGATCTATGGCTACACCTTC.

This clone was counted many times. The CDR3 nucleotides read TGTGCCACCAGCAGAGATTCACCTAGCGGAGACTACACAGATACGCAGTATTTT. This translates into CATSRDSPSGDYTDTQYF. This chain links TRBV15 with TRBJ2-3, with 7 bases lining up with TRBD2. J gave up 2 bases and V 0 bases, and 11 bases lay outside the gene matches. There are 18 residues in the CDR3. CDR1 is LNHNV and CDR2 is YYDKDF in the germline V gene (reference sequence).

This clone was seen once. This sequence joins TRBV4-1 and TRBJ2-1; no definite D call. V lost 0 bases and J 2 bases, leaving 14 bases between the germline ends. Germline assignment: CDR1 MGHRA and CDR2 YSYEKL. This CDR3 contains 17 residues. The CDR3 region has the DNA TGCGCCAGCAGCCAAGATTTGCGCTCTGCCACCTACAATGAGCAGTTCTTC. As protein: CASSQDLRSATYNEQFF.

The chain combines TRBV9 with TRBJ2-2, with D possibly being TRBD2 (5 bases). The V gene's germline CDR1 is SGDLS and CDR2 YYNGEE. The CDR3 totals 17 residues. Trimming shortened V by 2 bases and J by 1 base, and 15 bases separated the two germline ends. CDR3 coding DNA: TGTGCCAGCAGCGTCCAGGTAGGACTCCTGAACACCGGGGAGCTGTTTTTT. Translation: CASSVQVGLLNTGELFF.

CDR3 nucleotides: TGTGCCAGCACCTCAGACAGCTATGGCTACACCTTC. This translates into CASTSDSYGYTF. The gene calls are TRBV12-3 or TRBV12-4 and TRBJ1-2; a weak D match, TRBD1 (5 bases). The CDR3 spans 12 residues. Trimming pared 7 bases from V and 4 bases from J, leaving 10 bases between.

V is TRBV11-2 and J is TRBJ1-6; a possible D gene is TRBD1 (6 bases). With 4 bases removed from V and 10 bases from J, the gap between germline ends came to 17 bases. Germline CDR1 reads SGHAT; CDR2 reads FQNNGV. This CDR3 contains 15 residues. In DNA, the CDR3 is TGTGCCAGCAGCTGGGGACCGGGACACCTCTCACCCCTCCACTTT. Protein product: CASSWGPGHLSPLHF.

This clone was detected once. The chain links TRBV28 to TRBJ1-5; 7 bases map to TRBD1. The V gene's germline CDR1 is MDHEN and CDR2 SYDVKM. Trimming took 7 bases from V and 6 from J; bases not matched to a gene: 12. The CDR3 consists of 15 residues. CDR3 DNA sequence: TGTGCCAGCATTTCCCCGCGACAGGGAGGTCAGCCCCAGCATTTT. It codes for CASISPRQGGQPQHF. Together with reference TRBV28 and TRBJ1-5, the CDR3 gives the full variable domain: DVKVTQSSRYLVKRTGEKVFLECVQDMDHENMFWYRQDPGLGLRLIYFSYDVKMKEKGDIPEGYSVSREKKERFSLILESASTNQTSMYLCASISPRQGGQPQHFGDGTRLSIL.

In its sample, this clone was seen a few times. The chain is built from TRBV12-3 or TRBV12-4 and TRBJ1-1; no reliable D call. Trimming cost V 5 bases and J 3 bases, with 10 bases left between them. This CDR3 comprises 13 residues. CDR3 region: CASSQSRDTEAFF. Written as DNA, the CDR3 is TGTGCCAGCAGTCAAAGTAGAGACACTGAAGCTTTCTTT.

The chain combines TRBV5-1 with TRBJ1-1; D remains unclear. Germline CDR1 and CDR2: SGHRS and YFSETQ. The CDR3 length is 17 residues. V gave up 0 bases and J gave up 1 base, with 16 bases separating them. CDR3 residues: CASSLAPYQAGNTEAFF. CDR3 DNA sequence: TGCGCCAGCAGCTTGGCCCCCTACCAAGCAGGGAACACTGAAGCTTTCTTT.

V gene TRBV3-1 (or the pseudogene TRBV3-2) combines with J gene TRBJ1-6; maybe TRBD1 (5 bases). The ends were cut back, 4 bases at V and 8 bases at J, with 9 bases in the middle. This CDR3 contains 13 residues. The germline V gene encodes CDR1 LGHDT and CDR2 YNNKEL (reference sequence). This chain's CDR3 is CASSPAGYSPLHF. CDR3 in DNA: TGTGCCAGCAGCCCGGCAGGGTATTCACCCCTCCACTTT.

The chain uses TRBV25-1 and TRBJ1-2, with a tentative D call TRBD1 (6 bases). The CDR3 spans 15 residues. V was clipped by 2 bases and J by 5 bases, with 15 bases between them. Germline V gene lookup returns CDR1 MGHDK and CDR2 SYGVNS. The CDR3 protein is CASSEPAGDLYGYTF. CDR3 DNA sequence: TGTGCCAGCAGTGAACCGGCAGGGGACCTATATGGCTACACCTTC.

V and J are TRBV7-3 and TRBJ2-7, with 15 nucleotides matching TRBD2. The germline V gene encodes CDR1 SGHTA and CDR2 FQGTGA. J was trimmed by 10 bases and V by 5 bases; bases with no gene match: 6. The CDR3 runs 14 residues. The CDR3 DNA reads as TGTGCCAGCAGCGAAGGACTAGCGGGGGGGAAACAGTACTTC. This sequence encodes CASSEGLAGGKQYF.

This rearrangement joins TRBV18 to TRBJ1-1; D might be TRBD1 (5 bases). Germline CDR1 KGHSH, CDR2 LQKENI. V lost 2 bases, J lost 2 bases, and 12 bases lay in between. The CDR3 spans 15 residues. CDR3 residues: CASSPGDGANTEAFF. The CDR3, as DNA: TGTGCCAGCTCACCAGGGGATGGGGCTAACACTGAAGCTTTCTTT.

V is TRBV7-2 and J is TRBJ1-2, with 9 bases fitting TRBD1. CDR1 is SGHTA and CDR2 is FQGNSA in the germline V gene. V shed 5 bases and J 7 bases; nucleotides not matched to a gene: 5. The CDR3 runs 13 residues. CDR3 sequence reads: CASSAGTGTGYTF. Here the CDR3 DNA reads TGTGCCAGCAGCGCCGGGACAGGGACTGGCTACACCTTC.

The CDR3 nucleotides are TGCGCCAGCAGTGAGTCGGCTAGCGGGGCTATAGATACGCAGTATTTT. Protein product: CASSESASGAIDTQYF. This chain joins TRBV10-1 and TRBJ2-3, with 9 bases lining up with TRBD2. This CDR3 comprises 16 residues. Germline loops: CDR1 WNHNN, CDR2 SYGVQD (reference sequence). V dropped 0 bases and J dropped 5; count of bases not matched to a gene: 6.

The CDR3 DNA reads TGTGCCAGCAGCTTGGCATGGGGGACAGACTATGGCTACACCTTC. Its protein is CASSLAWGTDYGYTF. V is TRBV5-5 and J is TRBJ1-2; 7 nucleotides align to TRBD1. The junction had 5 bases not matched to a gene; V was cut back by 0 bases and J by 3 bases. CDR3 length: 15 residues. The germline gives CDR1 SGHKS, CDR2 YYEKEE (reference sequence).

The chain couples TRBV3-1 (or the pseudogene TRBV3-2) to TRBJ1-2; 7 nucleotides match TRBD1. V dropped 3 bases and J dropped 6; count of bases not matched to a gene: 7. The CDR3 contains 14 residues. Per the germline V gene, CDR1 is LGHDT and CDR2 is YNNKEL (reference sequence). In DNA form, the CDR3 reads TGTGCCAGCAGCCAGCCACAGGGGAATAATGGCTACACCTTC. This sequence encodes CASSQPQGNNGYTF.

The rearrangement uses TRBV6-6 and TRBJ2-5, with 10 bases identical to TRBD1. Germline CDR1 and CDR2: MNHNY and SVGAGI (reference sequence). Trimming removed 6 bases from V and 4 bases from J; junction bases left unmatched: 2. This CDR3 region has 13 residues. DNA for the CDR3: TGTGCCAGCAGCCGGGACAGGGGAGAGACCCAGTACTTC. It yields the protein CASSRDRGETQYF.

The CDR3 loop reads CASSQRTGGTEAFF. CDR3 in DNA: TGCGCCAGCAGTCAAAGGACAGGGGGCACTGAAGCTTTCTTT. The V call is TRBV10-2, the J call TRBJ1-1; 10 bases are a match to TRBD1. The CDR3 runs to 14 residues. CDR1 and CDR2 from the germline V gene are WSHSY and SAAADI. J lost 4 bases, V lost 5 bases, and 4 bases had no gene match.

The chain recombines TRBV3-1 (or the pseudogene TRBV3-2) with TRBJ1-2; no clear D gene. The V gene lost 1 base and the J gene lost 5 bases, with 8 bases spanning the gap. The CDR3 runs 13 residues. Germline CDR1 reads LGHDT; CDR2 reads YNNKEL (reference sequence). In DNA, the CDR3 is TGTGCCAGCAGCCAAGCTAACAGATATGGCTACACCTTC. It encodes CASSQANRYGYTF.

The CDR3 region has the DNA TGTGCCAGCAGTTCAGCGGGACAGGGGGCTGGCAATGAGCAGTTCTTC. It encodes CASSSAGQGAGNEQFF. V usage is TRBV7-9 and J usage is TRBJ2-1; 12 nucleotides line up with TRBD1. The CDR3 loop spans 16 amino acids. J lost 6 bases, V lost 6 bases, and 9 bases had no gene match. The germline gives CDR1 SEHNR, CDR2 FQNEAQ (reference sequence).

The chain has TRBV27 and TRBJ1-4; 7 nucleotides match TRBD1. CDR1 is MNHEY and CDR2 is SMNVEV in the germline V gene (reference sequence). V dropped 6 bases and J dropped 8; count of bases not matched to a gene: 21. The CDR3 contains 18 residues. CDR3 sequence reads: CASSLNLPGQRVQEKLFF. Here the CDR3 DNA reads TGTGCCAGCAGCCTTAACCTCCCGGGACAGAGGGTTCAAGAAAAACTGTTTTTT.

This chain joins TRBV7-8 and TRBJ1-1; a weak D match, TRBD1 (5 bases). CDR1 SGHVS and CDR2 FQNEAQ come from the germline V gene. V lost 1 base and J lost 10, with 13 bases in between. This CDR3 region has 13 residues. In nucleotides, the CDR3 is TGTGCCAGCAGCTTAGAACAGGCTCGGGTAGCTTTCTTT. Its translation: CASSLEQARVAFF. Looking up the rest from reference TRBV7-8 and TRBJ1-1 gives the full variable domain: GAGVSQSPRYKVAKRGQDVALRCDPISGHVSLFWYQQALGQGPEFLTYFQNEAQLDKSGLPSDRFFAERPEGSVSTLKIQRTQQEDSAVYLCASSLEQARVAFFGQGTRLTVV.